The sequence of this T cell receptor beta chain was determined in a study of chemoradiotherapy in HPV16-positive cancers. Study outcomes and limitations: In HPV16-positive patients, HPV-responsive T-cell expansion tracked better recurrence-free survival. Candidate HPV-specific clones and E7-related TCR motifs grew in tumor during treatment. Functional assays defining HPV-specific T cells used only two HPV16-positive patients.

Repeated repertoire sampling spanned the course of chemoradiotherapy. The method was immunoSEQ multiplex PCR; TCRdb's version includes in-frame clones alone and lacks a portion of them. The repertoire holds some 17,000 clones, roughly 90% seen once, with about 2.3% in the top ten. Only a few counts were recorded for this clone. Its antigen is not known. The germline V gene encodes CDR1 MRHNA and CDR2 SNTAGT. V was pared by 5 bases and J by 3 bases, with 7 bases of the junction left unmatched. The CDR3 extends over 15 amino acids. Sample: blood, taken from a patient who underwent chemoradiotherapy. The sequence derives from a human donor with HPV-associated anogenital cancer. J is TRBJ2-3 and V is TRBV6-4, with 8 bases fitting TRBD1. The CDR3 bases are TGTGCCAGCAGTCCCGACAGGGGAGGAACAGATACGCAGTATTTT. Its translation is CASSPDRGGTDTQYF.